This T cell receptor beta chain emerged from a study of cytomegalovirus exposure and HLA in healthy donors. PCR used 60 Vbeta primers and 13 Jbeta primers. The method was immunoSEQ multiplex PCR; TCRdb's version includes in-frame clones alone and lacks a portion of them. The sample includes about 140,000 clones, roughly 70% of them seen just once. This clonotype originated in a woman aged 35 to 49 in good health and CMV-seronegative. Sequenced input: PBMCs.

This chain's CDR3 is CASSLGPGQEEKLFF. Here the CDR3 DNA reads TGTGCCAGCAGCCTAGGACCGGGACAAGAAGAAAAACTGTTTTTT. The chain uses TRBV5-4 and TRBJ1-4, with D perhaps matching TRBD1 (6 bases). V was clipped by 4 bases and J by 8 bases, with 18 bases between them. CDR1 is SGHNT, CDR2 YYREEE, per germline (reference sequence). The CDR3 runs 15 residues.